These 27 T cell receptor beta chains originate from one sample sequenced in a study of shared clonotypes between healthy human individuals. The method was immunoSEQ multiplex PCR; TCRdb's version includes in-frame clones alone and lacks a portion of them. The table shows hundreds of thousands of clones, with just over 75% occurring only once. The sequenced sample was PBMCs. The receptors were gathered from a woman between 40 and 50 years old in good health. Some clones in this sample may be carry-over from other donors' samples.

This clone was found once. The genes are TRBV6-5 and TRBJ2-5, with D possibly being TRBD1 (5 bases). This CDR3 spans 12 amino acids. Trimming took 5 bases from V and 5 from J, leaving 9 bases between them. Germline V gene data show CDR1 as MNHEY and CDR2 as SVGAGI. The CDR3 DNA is TGTGCCAGCAGTCGATCAGGGGAGACCCAGTACTTC. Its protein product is CASSRSGETQYF.

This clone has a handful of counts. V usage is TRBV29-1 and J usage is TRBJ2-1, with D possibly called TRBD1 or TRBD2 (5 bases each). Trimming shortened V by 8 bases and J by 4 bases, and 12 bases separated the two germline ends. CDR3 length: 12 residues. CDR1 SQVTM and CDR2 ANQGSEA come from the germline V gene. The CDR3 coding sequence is TGCAGCTGGGGGATTTCGTACAATGAGCAGTTCTTC. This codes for CSWGISYNEQFF.

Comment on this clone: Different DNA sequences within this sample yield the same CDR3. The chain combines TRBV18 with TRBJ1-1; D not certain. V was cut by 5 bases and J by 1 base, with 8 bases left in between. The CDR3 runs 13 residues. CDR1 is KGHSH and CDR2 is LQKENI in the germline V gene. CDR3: CASSSTQNTEAFF. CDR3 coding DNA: TGTGCCAGCTCATCTACACAGAACACTGAAGCTTTCTTT.

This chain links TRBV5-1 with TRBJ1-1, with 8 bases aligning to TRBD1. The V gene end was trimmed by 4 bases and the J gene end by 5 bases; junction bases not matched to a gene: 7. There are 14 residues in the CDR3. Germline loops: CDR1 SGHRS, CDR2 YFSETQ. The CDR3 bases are TGCGCCAGCAGCCCTCGACAGGGGTGGACTGAAGCTTTCTTT. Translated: CASSPRQGWTEAFF.

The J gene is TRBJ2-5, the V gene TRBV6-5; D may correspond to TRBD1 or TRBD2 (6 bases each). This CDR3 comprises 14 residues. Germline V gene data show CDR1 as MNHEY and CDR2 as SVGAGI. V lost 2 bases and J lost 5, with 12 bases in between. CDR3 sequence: CASSYRGGTETQYF. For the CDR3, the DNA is TGTGCCAGCAGTTACAGAGGGGGGACGGAGACCCAGTACTTC.

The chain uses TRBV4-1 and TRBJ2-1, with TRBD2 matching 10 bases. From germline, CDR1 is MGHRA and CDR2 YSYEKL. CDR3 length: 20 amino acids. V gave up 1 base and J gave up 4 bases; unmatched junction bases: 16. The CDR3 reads CASSQGSSGSLEYAYNEQFF. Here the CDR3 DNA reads TGCGCCAGCAGCCAAGGGTCTAGCGGGAGTTTAGAGTATGCGTACAATGAGCAGTTCTTC.

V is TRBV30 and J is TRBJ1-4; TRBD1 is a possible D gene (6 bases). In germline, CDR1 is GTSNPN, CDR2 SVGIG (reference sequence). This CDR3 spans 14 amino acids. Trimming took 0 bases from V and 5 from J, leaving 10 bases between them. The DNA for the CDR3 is TGTGCCTGGAGTGTGGGGGGCCCGAATGAAAAACTGTTTTTT. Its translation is CAWSVGGPNEKLFF.

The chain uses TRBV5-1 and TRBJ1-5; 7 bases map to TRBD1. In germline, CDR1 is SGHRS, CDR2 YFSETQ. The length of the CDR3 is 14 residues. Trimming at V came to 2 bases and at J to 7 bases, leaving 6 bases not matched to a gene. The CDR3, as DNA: TGCGCCAGCAGCTTCGACAGGGAGGAGCAGCCCCAGCATTTT. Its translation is CASSFDREEQPQHF.

In DNA, the CDR3 is TGTGCCTTTGGATTGATGACTGAAGCTTTCTTT. It specifies CAFGLMTEAFF. The chain is built from TRBV30 and TRBJ1-1; no clear D gene. This CDR3 comprises 11 residues. Trimming cost V 7 bases and J 5 bases, with 11 bases left between them. In germline, CDR1 is GTSNPN, CDR2 SVGIG (reference sequence).

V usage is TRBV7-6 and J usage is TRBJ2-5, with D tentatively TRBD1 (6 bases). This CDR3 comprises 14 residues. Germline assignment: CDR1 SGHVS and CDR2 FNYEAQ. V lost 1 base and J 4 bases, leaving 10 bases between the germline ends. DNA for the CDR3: TGTGCCAGCAGCTTAGGGGAAGGGGGAGAGACCCAGTACTTC. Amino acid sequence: CASSLGEGGETQYF.

DNA for the CDR3: TGTGCCAGCAGTAGACAGGGGGCAGGGGAGCAGTACTTC. Its translation is CASSRQGAGEQYF. V and J are TRBV28 and TRBJ2-7, with 10 nucleotides matching TRBD1. The CDR3 extends over 13 amino acids. V was pared by 5 bases and J by 7 bases, with 5 bases of the junction left unmatched. The germline CDR1 and CDR2 sequences are MDHEN and SYDVKM.

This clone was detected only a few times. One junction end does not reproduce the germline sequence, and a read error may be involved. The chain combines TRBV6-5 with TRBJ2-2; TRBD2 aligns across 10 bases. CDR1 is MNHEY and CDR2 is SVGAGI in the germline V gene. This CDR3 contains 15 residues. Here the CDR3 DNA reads TGTGTCAGCAGACTCGGGACTAGCGTAAGCGGGGAGCTGTTTTTT. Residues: CVSRLGTSVSGELFF.

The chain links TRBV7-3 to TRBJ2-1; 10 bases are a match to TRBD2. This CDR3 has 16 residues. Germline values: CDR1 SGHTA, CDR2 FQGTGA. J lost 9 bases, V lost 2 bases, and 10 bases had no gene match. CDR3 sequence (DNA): TGTGCCAGCAGCTTACGCCCAGCGGGAGGGCCAGGTGAGCAGTTCTTC. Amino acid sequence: CASSLRPAGGPGEQFF.

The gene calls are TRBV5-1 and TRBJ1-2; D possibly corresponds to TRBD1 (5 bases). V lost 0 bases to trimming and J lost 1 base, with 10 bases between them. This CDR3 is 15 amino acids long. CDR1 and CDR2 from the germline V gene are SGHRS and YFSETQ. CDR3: CASSLGGGDNYGYTF. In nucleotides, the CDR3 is TGCGCCAGCAGCTTGGGTGGAGGGGATAACTATGGCTACACCTTC.

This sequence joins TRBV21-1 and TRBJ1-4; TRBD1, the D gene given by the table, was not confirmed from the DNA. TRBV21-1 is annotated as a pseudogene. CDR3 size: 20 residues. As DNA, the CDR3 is TGTGCCAGCAGCAAAGCTGCGAGACAGGGATACGCTAGGGCTAATGAAAAACTGTTTTTT. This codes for CASSKAARQGYARANEKLFF.

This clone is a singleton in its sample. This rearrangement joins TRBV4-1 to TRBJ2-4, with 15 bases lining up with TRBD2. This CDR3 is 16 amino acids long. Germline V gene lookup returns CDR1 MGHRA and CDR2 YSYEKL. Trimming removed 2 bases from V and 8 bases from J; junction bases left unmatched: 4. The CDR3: CASSQTGLAGGDIQYF. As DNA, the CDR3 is TGCGCCAGCAGCCAAACCGGACTAGCGGGAGGGGACATTCAGTACTTC.

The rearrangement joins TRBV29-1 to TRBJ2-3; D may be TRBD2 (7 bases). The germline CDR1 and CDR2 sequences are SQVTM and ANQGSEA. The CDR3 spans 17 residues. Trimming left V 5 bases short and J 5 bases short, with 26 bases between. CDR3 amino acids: CSVRLGGGSKIGDTQYF. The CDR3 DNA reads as TGCAGCGTTAGGCTGGGGGGGGGCAGCAAGATCGGAGATACGCAGTATTTT.

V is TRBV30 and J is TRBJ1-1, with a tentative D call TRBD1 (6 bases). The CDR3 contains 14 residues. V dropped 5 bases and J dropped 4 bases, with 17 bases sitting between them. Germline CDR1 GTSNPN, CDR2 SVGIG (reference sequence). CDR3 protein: CAWSGGPLSTEAFF. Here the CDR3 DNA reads TGTGCCTGGTCTGGGGGGCCTCTTAGCACTGAAGCTTTCTTT. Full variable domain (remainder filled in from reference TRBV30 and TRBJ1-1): SQTIHQWPATLVQPVGSPLSLECTVEGTSNPNLYWYRQAAGRGLQLLFYSVGIGQISSEVPQNLSASRPQDRQFILSSKKLLLSDSGFYLCAWSGGPLSTEAFFGQGTRLTVV.

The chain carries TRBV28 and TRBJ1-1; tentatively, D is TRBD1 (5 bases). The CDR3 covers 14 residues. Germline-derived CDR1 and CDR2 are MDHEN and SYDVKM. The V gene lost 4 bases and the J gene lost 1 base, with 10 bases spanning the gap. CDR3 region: CASSSGGWNTEAFF. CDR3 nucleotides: TGTGCCAGCAGTTCCGGGGGGTGGAACACTGAAGCTTTCTTT.

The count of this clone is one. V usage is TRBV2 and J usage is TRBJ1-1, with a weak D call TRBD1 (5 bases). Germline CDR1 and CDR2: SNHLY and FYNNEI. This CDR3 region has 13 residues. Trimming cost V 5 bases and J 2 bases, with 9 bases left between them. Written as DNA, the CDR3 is TGTGCCAGCAGTAGGGGACTAAACACTGAAGCTTTCTTT. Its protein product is CASSRGLNTEAFF. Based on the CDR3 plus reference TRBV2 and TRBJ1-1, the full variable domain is EPEVTQTPSHQVTQMGQEVILRCVPISNHLYFYWYRQILGQKVEFLVSFYNNEISEKSEIFDDQFSVERPDGSNFTLKIRSTKLEDSAMYFCASSRGLNTEAFFGQGTRLTVV.

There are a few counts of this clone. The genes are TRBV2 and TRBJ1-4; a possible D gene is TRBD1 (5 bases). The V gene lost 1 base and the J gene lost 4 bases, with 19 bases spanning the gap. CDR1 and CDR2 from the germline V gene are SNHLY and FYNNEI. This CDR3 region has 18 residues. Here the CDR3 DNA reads TGTGCCAGCAGTGAAGACGGGATTGGGGCAAGGGTTAATGAAAAACTGTTTTTT. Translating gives CASSEDGIGARVNEKLFF.

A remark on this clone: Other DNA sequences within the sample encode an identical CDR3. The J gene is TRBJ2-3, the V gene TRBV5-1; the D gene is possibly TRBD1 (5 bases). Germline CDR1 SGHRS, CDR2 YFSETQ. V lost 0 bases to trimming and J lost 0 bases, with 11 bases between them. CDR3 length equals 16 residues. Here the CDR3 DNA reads TGCGCCAGCAGCTTGGCCGGCCAGGGAAGCACAGATACGCAGTATTTT. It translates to CASSLAGQGSTDTQYF. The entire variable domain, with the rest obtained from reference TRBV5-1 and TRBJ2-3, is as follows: KAGVTQTPRYLIKTRGQQVTLSCSPISGHRSVSWYQQTPGQGLQFLFEYFSETQRNKGNFPGRFSGRQFSNSRSEMNVSTLELGDSALYLCASSLAGQGSTDTQYFGPGTRLTVL.

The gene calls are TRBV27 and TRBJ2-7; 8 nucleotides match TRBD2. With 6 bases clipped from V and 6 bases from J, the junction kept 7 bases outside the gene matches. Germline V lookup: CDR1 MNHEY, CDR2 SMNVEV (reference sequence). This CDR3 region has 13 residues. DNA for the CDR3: TGTGCCAGCAGGGCGGGAGGAGGGTCCGAGCAGTACTTC. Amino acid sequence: CASRAGGGSEQYF.

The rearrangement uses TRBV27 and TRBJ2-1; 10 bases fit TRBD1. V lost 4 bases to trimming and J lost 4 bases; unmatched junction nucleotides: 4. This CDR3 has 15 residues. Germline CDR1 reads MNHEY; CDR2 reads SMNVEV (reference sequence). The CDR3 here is CASSSGTGAYNEQFF. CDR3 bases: TGTGCCAGCAGTTCCGGGACAGGGGCGTACAATGAGCAGTTCTTC.

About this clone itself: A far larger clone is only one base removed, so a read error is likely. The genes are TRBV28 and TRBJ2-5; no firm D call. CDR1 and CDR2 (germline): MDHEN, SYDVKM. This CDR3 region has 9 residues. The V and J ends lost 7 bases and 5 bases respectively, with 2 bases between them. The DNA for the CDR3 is TGTGCCAGCAAGGAGACCCAGTACTTC. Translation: CASKETQYF. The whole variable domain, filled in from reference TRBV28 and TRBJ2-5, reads DVKVTQSSRYLVKRTGEKVFLECVQDMDHENMFWYRQDPGLGLRLIYFSYDVKMKEKGDIPEGYSVSREKKERFSLILESASTNQTSMYLCASKETQYFGPGTRLLVL.

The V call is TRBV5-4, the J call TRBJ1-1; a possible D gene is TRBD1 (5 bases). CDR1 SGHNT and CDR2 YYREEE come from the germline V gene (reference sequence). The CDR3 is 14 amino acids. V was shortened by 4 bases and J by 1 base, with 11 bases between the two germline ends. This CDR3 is CASSRGGKNTEAFF. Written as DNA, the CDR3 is TGTGCCAGCAGCCGCGGGGGGAAGAACACTGAAGCTTTCTTT.

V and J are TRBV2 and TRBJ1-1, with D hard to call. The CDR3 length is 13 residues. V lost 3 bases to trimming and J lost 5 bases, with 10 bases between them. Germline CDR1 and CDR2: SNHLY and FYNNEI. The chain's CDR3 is CASSDRPNTEAFF. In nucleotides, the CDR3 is TGTGCCAGCAGTGACAGGCCCAATACTGAAGCTTTCTTT.